This T cell receptor (beta chain) was obtained from a study of T-cell reconstitution after alpha-beta-depleted transplantation in children (dated by TCRdb to about 2016). Regarding the research as a whole: T-cell immune reconstitution after TCRalphabeta/CD19-depleted allogeneic hematopoietic cell transplantation in children was quantitatively tracked in the study by means of TCR repertoire profiling. Beyond this particular receptor, the publication reports: The frequencies of hyperexpanded clones fell over the following months, and after one year, T-cell counts and TCRbeta diversity were mostly attributed to newly produced T cells. In some patients, high TCRbeta diversity at day 60 was attributed to recipient T cells and intrathymic progenitors that had survived conditioning. The apparently early alphabetaT-cell count recovery about two months after transplant was reportedly dependent on only several hundred rapidly expanded clones derived from non-depleted graft cells.

V and J are truncated by 2 bases and 5 bases respectively, leaving an intervening sequence of 13 bases. The CDR3 holds 14 amino acids from the cysteine to the phenylalanine. Only the CDR3 DNA stays, 42 bases, in frame from base 1. In the germline V gene (reference sequence), CDR1 corresponds to LGHDT and CDR2 to YNNKEL. This clonotype showed up many times. Its cognate antigen has yet to be identified. No much larger clonotype is one base removed from it; base qualities were not supplied. Libraries came from PCR. The instrument given in TCRdb is Illumina HiSeq 2500. Molecular barcoding was employed in the preparation of TCR libraries, with unique molecular identifiers being used to normalize TCRbeta repertoire quantification. TCRdb handled the public reads itself, with Q25 trimming in fastp and clone calling in MiXCR, and kept productive beta chains. Each CDR3 protein gets just one entry, which takes the most common genes and DNA from the rows behind it. A total of 250,000 to 400,000 distinct CDR3 sequences appear in this sample, 23% of them only once. The top ten clonotypes cover about a tenth of the sample.

The treatment or condition label corresponds to: allogeneic hematopoietic cell transplantation with graft depleted of TCRalphabeta T cells and CD19 B cells. Transplant recipients were children who received TCRalphabeta/CD19-depleted allogeneic hematopoietic cell grafts. The sequence joins TRBV3-1 to TRBJ2-7; possibly the D gene is TRBD2, per 5 matching bases. The origin of this receptor is a male patient under 18 who had a stem cell transplant for acute lymphoblastic leukemia, so the T cells may come from the graft donor. The sample consisted of PBMCs, mostly from graft donor cells, taken 180 days after TCRalphabeta/CD19-depleted stem cell transplant. The CDR3 sequence is CASSQPQAGDEQYF. The nucleotide sequence is TGTGCCAGCAGCCAACCTCAGGCCGGGGACGAGCAGTACTTC.